These T cell receptor beta chains were read from a single sample in a study of response to subunit inactivated influenza vaccine. A single record per CDR3 protein comes from TCRdb applying MiXCR to the RT-PCR reads. The sample contains 450,000 to 600,000 distinct CDR3 sequences, 6.5% to 8% of which appear only once. Specimen: PBMCs from blood, collected roughly 24 months after vaccination. The origin of the receptors is a man in his fifties or sixties who received an inactivated influenza vaccine. The CDR3 runs from the conserved cysteine through the conserved F or W. The D gene is left open where the match is weak. Clone size is given for some rows only: seen once, a few or many times, or a class if the clone is expanded.

v_gene	abundance	d_gene	j_gene	CDR3nt	CDR3aa
TRBV27	many	TRBD1	TRBJ1-5	TGTGCCAGCAGTTCCCGGACAGGGATTAGCAATCAGCCCCAGCATTTT	CASSSRTGISNQPQHF
TRBV29-1	many	.	TRBJ1-4	TGCAGCGTTGAATCGGCCAGGGAAGGAGTGGAAAAACTGTTTTTT	CSVESAREGVEKLFF
TRBV11-2	.	TRBD1	TRBJ2-5	TGTGCCAGCAGACCAATCCGACAGGGATTCGGCCAAGAGACCCAGTACTTC	CASRPIRQGFGQETQYF
TRBV20-1	many	.	TRBJ2-1	TGCAGTGCTAGAGATTCAGGGACTTCAAACAATGAGCAGTTCTTC	CSARDSGTSNNEQFF
TRBV7-9	many	.	TRBJ2-1	TGTGCCAGCAGCTTGAAAACAGGGGAGCAGTTCTTC	CASSLKTGEQFF
TRBV7-9	once	.	TRBJ2-7	TGTGCCTGTGAGGACAGATCGGACGAGCAGTACTTC	CACEDRSDEQYF
TRBV27	.	TRBD1	TRBJ1-1	TGTGCCAGCAGTTCTTCTTGGAGAAGGGGGCAACCTGAAGCTTTCTTT	CASSSSWRRGQPEAFF
TRBV7-2	.	.	TRBJ1-3	TGTGCCAGCACCCCTCGGGGGGCTGGAAACACCATATATTTT	CASTPRGAGNTIYF
TRBV29-1	few	TRBD2	TRBJ2-1	TGCAGCGTTGAGGGACTAGCGGGAGACCCGCGACACAATGAGCAGTTCTTC	CSVEGLAGDPRHNEQFF
TRBV10-3	.	TRBD1	TRBJ1-5	TGTGCCACCACAGGGGAGGTCGATCAGCCCCAGCATTTT	CATTGEVDQPQHF
TRBV12-3/TRBV12-4	.	.	TRBJ2-7	TGTGCCAGCAGTAGGCAGGATGCCTACGAGCAGTACTTC	CASSRQDAYEQYF
TRBV12-3/TRBV12-4	few	.	TRBJ2-7	TGTGCCAGCAGTCCCTACAGTGAAATTAACTCCTACGAGCAGTACTTC	CASSPYSEINSYEQYF
TRBV25-1	many	.	TRBJ1-4	TGTGCCAGCAGTGAATCGGGCAGGGTAGAGGAAAAACTGTTTTTT	CASSESGRVEEKLFF
TRBV2	few	.	TRBJ2-3	TGTGCCAGCAGCCCTCAGGGGATGAGCACAGATACGCAGTATTTT	CASSPQGMSTDTQYF
TRBV7-9	many	.	TRBJ2-2	TGTGCCAGCAGCTCCCGACAGAACACCGGGGAGCTGTTTTTT	CASSSRQNTGELFF
TRBV9	few	.	TRBJ2-1	TGTGCCAGCAGCGTATCCCCCCTGGGTAGCGATGAGCAGTTCTTC	CASSVSPLGSDEQFF
TRBV6-2/TRBV6-3	.	TRBD2	TRBJ2-1	TGTGCCAGCAGTCGACCCAGCGGGATGTCCAATGAGCAGTTCTTC	CASSRPSGMSNEQFF
TRBV29-1	many	.	TRBJ1-1	TGCAGCGTTGTAGTCTGGAACACTGAAGCTTTCTTT	CSVVVWNTEAFF
TRBV20-1	many	.	TRBJ2-7	TGCAGTGCTAGAGATGACAGCACCTACGAGCAGTACTTC	CSARDDSTYEQYF
TRBV6-1	.	.	TRBJ2-2	TGTGCCAGCCGAGACAGTAACACCGGGGAGCTGTTTTTT	CASRDSNTGELFF
TRBV12-3/TRBV12-4	many	.	TRBJ2-3	TGTGCCAGCACCGAATTTCCAGATACGCAGTATTTT	CASTEFPDTQYF
TRBV4-2	.	.	TRBJ1-5	TGTGCCAGCAGCCCAGACCTGCGGGGGGATCAGCCCCAGCATTTT	CASSPDLRGDQPQHF
TRBV25-1	few	.	TRBJ2-7	TGTGCCAGCAGGGGATCAGGGGTTACCTACGAGCAGTACTTC	CASRGSGVTYEQYF
TRBV7-2	.	.	TRBJ1-3	TGTGCCAGCAGCTTTCAGGGTGGTGGAAACACCATATATTTT	CASSFQGGGNTIYF
TRBV5-1	.	.	TRBJ1-2	TGCGCCAGCAGCTTGGGACCCGGGGCGGAGTATGGCTACACCTTC	CASSLGPGAEYGYTF
TRBV24-1	many	.	TRBJ2-7	TGTGCCACCAGTGATTCCCGGGGACATATCGACGAGCAGTACTTC	CATSDSRGHIDEQYF
TRBV11-2	few	TRBD2	TRBJ2-3	TGTGCCAGCAGCTCTAGGACCGCCGGGGGGGTGACTAGCGTACTTACGCAGTATTTT	CASSSRTAGGVTSVLTQYF
TRBV28	few	TRBD1	TRBJ1-2	TGTGCCAGCAGGACAGGGACTTTCTATGGCTACACCTTC	CASRTGTFYGYTF
TRBV5-5	.	TRBD1	TRBJ2-3	TGTGCCAGCAGCTCAACCCCGGGACAGTTCACAGATACGCAGTATTTT	CASSSTPGQFTDTQYF
TRBV5-1	many	.	TRBJ1-1	TGCGCCAGCAGCCCGGACGGTTACACTGAAGCTTTCTTT	CASSPDGYTEAFF
TRBV7-2	few	TRBD2	TRBJ2-1	TGTGCCAGCAGCATCTCGGGACTAGCGTACAATTACAATGAGCAGTTCTTC	CASSISGLAYNYNEQFF
TRBV6-1	.	TRBD2	TRBJ2-1	TGTGCCAGCAGCCGGAACGGAGCTAGCGGGGGTTACAATGAGCAGTTCTTC	CASSRNGASGGYNEQFF
TRBV20-1	.	.	TRBJ1-6	TGCAGTGCTATCCGGGGGGCTCCCAATTCACCCCTCCACTTT	CSAIRGAPNSPLHF
TRBV7-3	few	.	TRBJ2-3	TGTGCCAGCAGCTTAACCCCGGCGGATTCCACAGATACGCAGTATTTT	CASSLTPADSTDTQYF
TRBV18	many	TRBD1	TRBJ2-1	TGTGCCAGCTCACCAAGACAGGGGGCGAACAATGAGCAGTTCTTC	CASSPRQGANNEQFF
TRBV5-4	.	TRBD1	TRBJ2-2	TGTGCCAGCAGCTTATACCCGGGACAGGGGGGATCCGAGGAGCTATTTTTT	CASSLYPGQGGSEELFF
TRBV7-9	many	TRBD2	TRBJ2-7	TGTGCCAGCAGCCCGCCCTCCGGGAGGTCCTACGAGCAGTACTTC	CASSPPSGRSYEQYF
TRBV5-1	many	.	TRBJ1-1	TGCGCCAGCAGCTTGGGGGGACGGCGGAACACTGAAGCTTTCTTT	CASSLGGRRNTEAFF
TRBV7-2	.	.	TRBJ1-4	.	CASSLGFGKNCFF
TRBV29-1	few	TRBD2	TRBJ2-7	TGCAGCGCTACTAGCGGGACCTACGAGCAGTACTTC	CSATSGTYEQYF
TRBV12-3/TRBV12-4	.	.	TRBJ2-1	TGTGCCAGCAGTTTAAGGGGGTTGAACTCCTACAATGAGCAGTTCTTC	CASSLRGLNSYNEQFF
TRBV28	.	TRBD1	TRBJ2-1	TGTGCCAGCAGTGGGGGACAGACCTACAATGAGCAGTTCTTC	CASSGGQTYNEQFF
TRBV20-1	many	.	TRBJ1-4	TGCAGTGCTAGAGCCCAAATTGAGAATGAAAAACTGTTTTTT	CSARAQIENEKLFF
TRBV12-1	.	.	TRBJ2-1	TGTGCCAGCAGCCCCCACGGTAGCGGGGGAGTGGGTGAGCAGTTCTTC	CASSPHGSGGVGEQFF
TRBV6-5	few	TRBD2	TRBJ2-1	TGTGCCAGCAGTTGGACCCCTATAGCGGGAGGCCCATACAATGAGCAGTTCTTC	CASSWTPIAGGPYNEQFF
TRBV29-1	few	.	TRBJ2-2	TGCAGCGTCGGGGACCAGGGGATCGGCGGGGAGCTGTTTTTT	CSVGDQGIGGELFF
TRBV29-1	many	.	TRBJ1-4	TGCAGCGTTCGGTCAGGGTATGAAAAACTGTTTTTT	CSVRSGYEKLFF